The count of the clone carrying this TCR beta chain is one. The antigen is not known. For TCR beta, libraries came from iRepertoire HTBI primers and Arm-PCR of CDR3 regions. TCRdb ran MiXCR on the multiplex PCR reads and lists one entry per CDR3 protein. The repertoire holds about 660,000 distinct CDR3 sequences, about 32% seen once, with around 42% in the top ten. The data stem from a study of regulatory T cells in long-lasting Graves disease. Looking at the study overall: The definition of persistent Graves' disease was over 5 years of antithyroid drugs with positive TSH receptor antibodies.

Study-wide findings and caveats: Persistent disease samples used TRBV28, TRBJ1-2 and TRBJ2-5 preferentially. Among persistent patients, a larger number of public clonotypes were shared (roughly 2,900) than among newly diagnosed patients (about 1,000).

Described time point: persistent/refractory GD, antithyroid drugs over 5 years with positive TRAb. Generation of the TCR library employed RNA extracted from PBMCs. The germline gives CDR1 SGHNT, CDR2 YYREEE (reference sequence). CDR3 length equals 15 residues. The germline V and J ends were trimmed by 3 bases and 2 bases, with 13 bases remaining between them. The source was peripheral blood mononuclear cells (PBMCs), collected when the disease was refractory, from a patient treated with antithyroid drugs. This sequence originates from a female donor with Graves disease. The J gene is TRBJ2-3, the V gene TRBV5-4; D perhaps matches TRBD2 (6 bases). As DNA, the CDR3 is TGTGCCAGCAGCTCGCGGACTATCTACACAGATACGCAGTATTTT. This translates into CASSSRTIYTDTQYF.